These 5 T cell receptor beta chains share one sample of origin, sequenced in a study of blood T cell repertoires in COVID-19. Profiling relied on immunoSEQ multiplex PCR, and the TCRdb table lists in-frame clones only, not all of them. The profile shows under 250,000 clones, 75% to 85% of them singletons. The sequencing input was peripheral blood. These receptors originate from a middle-aged man with COVID-19, enrolled during active disease.

V usage is TRBV5-4 and J usage is TRBJ2-3; maybe TRBD2 (6 bases). The V gene lost 5 bases and the J gene lost 3 bases, with 10 bases spanning the gap. In germline, CDR1 is SGHNT, CDR2 YYREEE (reference sequence). The CDR3 length is 13 residues. The CDR3 here is CASRAGRTDTQYF. The CDR3, as DNA: TGTGCCAGCAGGGCGGGGAGGACAGATACGCAGTATTTT.

The rearrangement links TRBV12-3 or TRBV12-4 to TRBJ1-6; tentative D call: TRBD1 (6 bases). The V and J ends lost 5 bases and 9 bases respectively, with 11 bases between them. The CDR3 has 13 amino acids. This CDR3 is CASSRTESSPLHF. The CDR3 coding sequence is TGTGCCAGCAGTCGGACAGAAAGTTCACCCCTCCACTTT.

This chain links TRBV18 with TRBJ1-1, with D unclear. V was shortened by 3 bases and J by 4 bases, with 12 bases between the two germline ends. Germline loops: CDR1 KGHSH, CDR2 LQKENI. The CDR3 sequence is 14 residues long. The CDR3 sequence is CASSPGSQITEAFF. The CDR3 DNA reads TGTGCCAGCTCACCGGGGAGTCAGATCACTGAAGCTTTCTTT.

The gene calls are TRBV7-9 and TRBJ1-3; D gene uncertain. Trimming stripped 2 bases from V and 0 bases from J, with 8 bases between. This CDR3 comprises 15 residues. In germline, CDR1 is SEHNR, CDR2 FQNEAQ (reference sequence). The CDR3: CASSLTEFSGNTIYF. The CDR3 region has the DNA TGTGCCAGCAGCTTAACGGAGTTCTCTGGAAACACCATATATTTT.

The CDR3 loop reads CASSFALRRGHEQYF. The CDR3 DNA is TGTGCCAGCAGTTTTGCCCTCCGAAGGGGCCACGAGCAGTACTTC. The chain recombines TRBV27 with TRBJ2-7, with D perhaps TRBD1 (5 bases). V was clipped by 3 bases and J by 5 bases, with 17 bases between them. The germline CDR1 and CDR2 sequences are MNHEY and SMNVEV (reference sequence). The CDR3 sequence is 15 residues long.